Included here is one T cell receptor beta chain sequence, with context. It lacks a known antigen. No much larger clone exists at a distance of one base, and base qualities are not known. TCRbeta CDR3 regions were amplified from genomic DNA using the immunoSEQ Assay, a bias-controlled multiplex PCR. Turning to the authors' computational methods: The number of nucleated cells in each sample was estimated by amplification of reference gene primers within the assay. To quantify the absolute abundance of each unique TCRbeta CDR3 rearrangement, sequence reads were collapsed and filtered. For each sample, productive Simpson clonality was calculated as the square root of Simpson's diversity index over productive rearrangements. TCRdb stores this immuneACCESS table with in-frame sequences only. Part of the clones is absent; in the studies checked, under half of the shortfall reflects unresolved V genes, and no reason is known for the rest. The DNA was the basis for D and trimming; V, J and clone size are from that table. This sample holds around 160,000 clones; more than 80% were observed only once. Roughly 3.1% of the sample lies in the top ten.

Whole blood was collected in K2EDTA tubes by collaborating institutions according to the institutions' own protocols. For TCRbeta analysis, collaborator samples were shipped as frozen whole blood, as isolated PBMCs, or as DNA extracted from either sample type. Ends trimmed: V by 11 bases, J by 5 bases; bases unmatched to a gene: 17. The germline V gene (reference sequence) sets CDR1 to LNHDA and CDR2 to SQIVND. The CDR3 sequence holds 15 residues, the cysteine and phenylalanine included. Only the CDR3 portion is preserved as DNA: 45 bases, with reading frame beginning at the first base. These data come from a study of blood T cell repertoires in COVID-19 (dated by TCRdb to the early 2020s). With regard to the full study: Samples from collaborators originated in the United States, Italy and Spain and spanned both the acute and convalescent phases of COVID-19. HLA class I and class II types, where available, came from metadata supplied by the sample provider rather than from assay-based typing. Samples were obtained from the ongoing ImmuneRACE study (first 160 participants) and from over 1,000 subjects provided by 6 global collaborators. The repertoires were released in a freely available public database intended as a resource for research on the immune response to SARS-CoV-2. The prospective study material was composed of cDNA or gDNA derived from T cells, B-cell-depleted T cells, or PBMCs. Deeply sampled blood TCRbeta repertoires from subjects exposed to, actively infected with, or recovered from COVID-19 were included in the dataset. The sample metadata nearly always contained a de-identified subject ID, COVID-19 status, age in years and sex. General findings and caveats noted by the study authors: The amount of clinical and demographic metadata varied by source and participant and was provided uncurated.

The rearranged segments are TRBV19 and TRBJ1-2; 7 middle bases align to TRBD1. This clonotype was obtained from a man in his 60s with acute or convalescent COVID-19. The sequenced sample was peripheral blood. In nucleotides, the sequence is TGTGCCGTAGCCTCAGTAGGGGCAGGGGGATATGGCTACACCTTC. Translated, it reads CAVASVGAGGYGYTF.